The entry that follows covers one TCR beta chain sequence. CDR3 size: 16 residues. The germline V gene has CDR1 SGHAT and CDR2 FQDESV (reference sequence). V lost 1 base and J 3 bases, leaving 16 bases between the germline ends. Here immunoSEQ multiplex PCR was the method, and the copy in TCRdb shows in-frame clones only, minus some. The sample records around 250,000 clones, 65% to 85% being singletons. This entry is derived from a study of blood T cell repertoires in COVID-19. The V and J genes are TRBV11-1 and TRBJ2-7; maybe TRBD2 (5 bases). The clonotype originates from an older man with acute or convalescent COVID-19. Sequencing used peripheral blood. CDR3 amino acids: CASSLVREGVYYEQYF. In DNA, the CDR3 is TGTGCCAGCAGCTTAGTCCGTGAGGGAGTATACTACGAGCAGTACTTC.